This T cell receptor beta chain emerged from a study of blood T cell repertoires in COVID-19 (TCRdb year 2020). General notes on the study: Collaborator samples came from the United States, Italy and Spain and covered acute and convalescent phases of COVID-19. The repertoires were released in a freely available public database meant as a resource for research on the immune response to SARS-CoV-2. A de-identified subject ID, COVID-19 status, age in years and sex were almost always included in the sample metadata. Where available, HLA class I and class II types were taken from metadata supplied by the sample provider and were not determined by assay-based typing. Subjects who had been exposed to COVID-19, were actively infected with it, or had recovered from it provided the deeply sampled blood TCRbeta repertoires that made up the dataset. The material from the prospective study consisted of cDNA or gDNA derived from T cells, B-cell-depleted T cells, or PBMCs. The samples were drawn from the first 160 participants of the ongoing ImmuneRACE study and from 1,200 or so subjects provided by 6 global collaborators. What the work shows at the level of the full study, not this receptor alone: Clinical and demographic metadata were provided uncurated, with the amount varying by source and participant.

TCRbeta CDR3 regions were amplified from genomic DNA using the immunoSEQ Assay, a bias-controlled multiplex PCR. The paper's data handling went like this. Nucleated cell counts per sample were estimated from amplification of reference gene primers within the assay. To quantify the absolute abundance of each unique TCRbeta CDR3 rearrangement, sequence reads were collapsed and filtered. Productive Simpson clonality was computed per sample as the square root of Simpson's diversity index over productive rearrangements. Here the immuneACCESS table is served through TCRdb, limited to in-frame sequences with V and J called. Missing clones are a known gap in these copies; in checked studies unresolved V genes cover under half, and the rest lacks a known reason. The V and J calls and clone size are taken from that table; D and trimming were inferred from the DNA. The sample table shows tens of thousands of clones, and roughly 90% are seen once. Approximately 2% of the sample goes to the ten largest clones.

V is clipped by 0 bases and J by 0 bases, and the sequence between their germline boundaries is 19 bases long. As encoded in the germline V gene, CDR1 is LGHNA while CDR2 is YSLEER. The CDR3 sequence holds 19 residues, the cysteine and phenylalanine included. Of all the DNA, just the CDR3 is kept, 57 bases in frame from base 1. A remark on this clone: This receptor's antigen is unknown. Base qualities are not at hand, and no much larger clone is one base apart.

Each collaborating institution followed its own protocols to collect whole blood in K2EDTA tubes. For TCRbeta analysis, collaborator samples were shipped as frozen whole blood, as isolated PBMCs, or as DNA extracted from either sample type. The sequencing input was peripheral blood. This sequence was found in a man aged 45-65 years with acute or convalescent COVID-19. The rearrangement joined TRBV4-3 to TRBJ2-3; TRBD2 could be the D gene, as 5 bases match. The CDR3 corresponds to CASSQDHGVLGSSTDTQYF. The sequenced DNA is TGCGCCAGCAGCCAAGATCACGGGGTTTTGGGGTCTAGCACAGATACGCAGTATTTT.